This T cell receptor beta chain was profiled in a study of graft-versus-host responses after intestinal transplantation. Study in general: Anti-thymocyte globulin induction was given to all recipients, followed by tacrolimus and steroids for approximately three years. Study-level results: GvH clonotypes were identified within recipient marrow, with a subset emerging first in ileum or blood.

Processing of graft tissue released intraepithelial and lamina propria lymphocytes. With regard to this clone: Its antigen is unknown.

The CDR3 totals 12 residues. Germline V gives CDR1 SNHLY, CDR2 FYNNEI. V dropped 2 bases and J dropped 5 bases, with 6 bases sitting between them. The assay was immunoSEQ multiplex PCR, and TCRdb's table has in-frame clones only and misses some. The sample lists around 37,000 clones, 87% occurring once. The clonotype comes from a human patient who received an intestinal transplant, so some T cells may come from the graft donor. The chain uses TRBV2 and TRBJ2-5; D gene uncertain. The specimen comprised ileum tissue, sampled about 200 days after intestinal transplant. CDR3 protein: CASSESYETQYF. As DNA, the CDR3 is TGTGCCAGCAGTGAATCGTACGAGACCCAGTACTTC.